These 25 T cell receptor beta chains came from one sample sequenced in a study of blood T cell repertoires in COVID-19 (TCRdb year 2020). The library was built by means of the immunoSEQ multiplex PCR assay. The source is immuneACCESS, and TCRdb retained only in-frame sequences with V and J called. Part of the clones is not carried over; for the studies checked, unresolved V genes explain less than half of this, and the remainder is unexplained. The sample table shows around 33,000 clones, and about four fifths are seen once. The ten largest clones add up to approximately 40% of the sample. The sequencing input was peripheral blood. These receptors all come from a man older than 75 with acute or convalescent COVID-19.

The CDR3 spells CASNTAGQYYNEQFF. DNA for the CDR3: TGTGCCAGCAACACAGCGGGGCAGTATTACAATGAGCAGTTCTTC. This chain connects TRBV11-2 to TRBJ2-1, with 7 bases fitting TRBD2. CDR1 is SGHAT and CDR2 is FQNNGV in the germline V gene. The V segment lost 7 bases and the J segment 4 bases; nucleotides outside the gene matches: 10. This CDR3 region has 15 residues.

The chain uses TRBV5-6 and TRBJ2-5, with 9 bases fitting TRBD2. The germline gives CDR1 SGHDT, CDR2 YYEEEE. V trimming: 2 bases; J trimming: 1 base; junction bases outside the gene matches: 6. This CDR3 is built from 16 residues. The DNA for the CDR3 is TGTGCCAGCAGCTTCGCCGTAGCGGGGGCCCAAGAGACCCAGTACTTC. Protein sequence: CASSFAVAGAQETQYF.

The chain employs TRBV4-1 and TRBJ2-1, with 7 bases identical to TRBD1. The CDR3 loop spans 16 amino acids. V lost 5 bases and J lost 7; bases outside the gene matches: 14. Per germline, CDR1 MGHRA and CDR2 YSYEKL. CDR3: CASSNNLGQRRNEQFF. The CDR3 region has the DNA TGCGCCAGCAGCAACAACCTGGGACAGCGGCGAAATGAGCAGTTCTTC.

The chain uses TRBV5-1 and TRBJ2-2, with 15 bases lining up with TRBD2. V gave up 1 base and J gave up 6 bases; unmatched junction bases: 13. The germline V gene has CDR1 SGHRS and CDR2 YFSETQ. The length of the CDR3 is 20 residues. CDR3 DNA sequence: TGCGCCAGCAGCTTGCGCAGGACTAGCGGGGGGGCCGGTCGATCCGGGGAGCTGTTTTTT. It encodes CASSLRRTSGGAGRSGELFF.

V gene TRBV10-2 combines with J gene TRBJ1-1; 7 bases align to TRBD1. The CDR3 totals 14 residues. Germline CDR1 and CDR2: WSHSY and SAAADI. V lost 7 bases, J lost 1 base, and 6 bases stayed unmatched. The CDR3 DNA follows: TGCGCCAGCACCCGACAGGGAGGGAACACTGAAGCTTTCTTT. It is translated as CASTRQGGNTEAFF.

The chain recombines TRBV7-9 with TRBJ2-3; no reliable D call. With 1 base removed from V and 3 bases from J, the gap between germline ends came to 20 bases. The length of the CDR3 is 18 residues. Germline CDR1 SEHNR, CDR2 FQNEAQ (reference sequence). For the CDR3, the DNA is TGTGCCAGCAGCTTAGTTCCGTTTTTCGTAAATCGGACAGATACGCAGTATTTT. It specifies CASSLVPFFVNRTDTQYF.

This CDR3 reads CASSPGGQILGYTF. The CDR3 bases are TGTGCCAGCTCCCCGGGGGGTCAGATCCTTGGCTACACCTTC. The V gene is TRBV2, the J gene TRBJ1-2, with a weak D call TRBD1 (5 bases). The CDR3 contains 14 residues. In germline, CDR1 is SNHLY, CDR2 FYNNEI. V was pared by 8 bases and J by 7 bases, with 20 bases between.

This CDR3 reads CASSILDINYGYTF. The DNA for the CDR3 is TGTGCCAGTAGTATTCTGGACATTAACTATGGCTACACCTTC. This rearrangement joins TRBV19 to TRBJ1-2; D possibly corresponds to TRBD1 (5 bases). This CDR3 has 14 residues. Germline V gene sequence: CDR1 LNHDA, CDR2 SQIVND (reference sequence). V dropped 3 bases and J dropped 1 base, with 9 bases sitting between them.

The rearrangement joins TRBV18 to TRBJ1-4; 7 bases line up with TRBD1. The germline V gene has CDR1 KGHSH and CDR2 LQKENI. The CDR3 is 15 residues long. V trimming: 1 base; J trimming: 5 bases; junction bases outside the gene matches: 4. The CDR3 loop reads CASSPQGARNEKLFF. In DNA, the CDR3 is TGTGCCAGCTCACCACAGGGGGCTAGGAATGAAAAACTGTTTTTT.

The chain combines TRBV6-5 with TRBJ1-1; D remains ambiguous. V was shortened by 6 bases and J by 4 bases, with 15 bases between the two germline ends. Germline V CDR1 and CDR2: MNHEY, SVGAGI. The CDR3 runs 14 residues. CDR3 bases: TGTGCCAGCAGGGACGCCGGGATTTCCACTGAAGCTTTCTTT. Amino acid sequence: CASRDAGISTEAFF.

This chain connects TRBV7-2 to TRBJ2-7; 10 bases are a match to TRBD1. The J segment lost 3 bases and the V segment lost 0 bases, leaving 2 bases of the junction unmatched. This CDR3 has 15 amino acids. In germline, CDR1 is SGHTA, CDR2 FQGNSA. The CDR3 reads CASSLAGTGDYEQYF. In DNA, the CDR3 is TGTGCCAGCAGCTTAGCTGGGACAGGGGACTACGAGCAGTACTTC.

This clone was counted only a few times. The chain couples TRBV11-2 to TRBJ1-1; D remains unclear. The germline V gene encodes CDR1 SGHAT and CDR2 FQNNGV. The CDR3 contains 15 residues. V dropped 4 bases and J dropped 5 bases, with 17 bases sitting between them. CDR3 sequence: CASSSPRPSGTEAFF. CDR3 nucleotides: TGTGCCAGCAGCTCCCCGCGTCCCTCCGGGACTGAAGCTTTCTTT.

V is TRBV7-6 and J is TRBJ2-5; 8 nucleotides align to TRBD2. The CDR3 contains 14 residues. CDR1 SGHVS and CDR2 FNYEAQ come from the germline V gene. J was trimmed by 5 bases and V by 6 bases; bases with no gene match: 8. The CDR3 loop is CASSRGGRGETQYF. CDR3 in DNA: TGTGCCAGCAGTCGCGGGGGGCGCGGGGAGACCCAGTACTTC.

The chain is built from TRBV4-3 and TRBJ2-3; 7 bases map to TRBD1. Germline V gives CDR1 LGHNA, CDR2 YSLEER. V dropped 2 bases and J dropped 1; count of bases not matched to a gene: 6. This CDR3 region has 16 residues. DNA of the CDR3: TGCGCCAGCAGCCAAAACACCGGGACAGGCACAGATACGCAGTATTTT. Amino acid sequence: CASSQNTGTGTDTQYF.

The CDR3 DNA sequence: TGTGCCAGCACCGGGGGACTAGCGGGGGCAGAGACCCAGTACTTC. It encodes CASTGGLAGAETQYF. The genes are TRBV11-2 and TRBJ2-5; 14 nucleotides align to TRBD2. The CDR3 contains 15 residues. In germline, CDR1 is SGHAT, CDR2 FQNNGV. V shed 7 bases and J 4 bases; nucleotides not matched to a gene: 5.

J is TRBJ2-3 and V is TRBV27; D is perhaps TRBD1 (6 bases). From germline, CDR1 is MNHEY and CDR2 SMNVEV (reference sequence). This CDR3 has 15 amino acids. Trimming stripped 1 base from V and 0 bases from J, with 8 bases between. CDR3 nucleotide sequence: TGTGCCAGCAGTTTATTGGGGACAAGCACAGATACGCAGTATTTT. Translation gives CASSLLGTSTDTQYF.

V gene TRBV27 combines with J gene TRBJ1-2; D call uncertain. This CDR3 has 15 residues. Germline values: CDR1 MNHEY, CDR2 SMNVEV (reference sequence). Trimming removed 5 bases from V and 8 bases from J, with 21 bases in between. CDR3 bases: TGTGCCAGCAGTCCCTCGCCCGGGATCCTGAGAGGCTACACCTTC. This gives the protein CASSPSPGILRGYTF.

The chain joins TRBV25-1 to TRBJ1-3; 9 positions match TRBD1. Germline lookup yields CDR1 MGHDK and CDR2 SYGVNS. The CDR3 consists of 16 residues. V was clipped by 3 bases and J by 4 bases; unmatched bases: 7. The CDR3 sequence is CASSDYRGLKGNTIYF. The CDR3 nucleotides read TGTGCCAGCAGTGATTACAGGGGGCTCAAGGGAAACACCATATATTTT. The variable domain in full, with the rest retrieved from reference TRBV25-1 and TRBJ1-3, is EADIYQTPRYLVIGTGKKITLECSQTMGHDKMYWYQQDPGMELHLIHYSYGVNSTEKGDLSSESTVSRIRTEHFPLTLESARPSHTSQYLCASSDYRGLKGNTIYFGEGSWLTVV.

In nucleotides, the CDR3 is TGTGCTAGTGCGCCCCGGGGGGGTGTCGCAGATACGCAGTATTTT. Protein: CASAPRGGVADTQYF. The chain carries TRBV12-5 and TRBJ2-3; TRBD2 matches 8 bases. The CDR3 has 15 residues. Unmatched junction bases numbered 10, after V lost 7 bases and J lost 4 bases. Germline CDR1 is LGHNT and CDR2 is FRNRAP.

In the case of this clone: Other nucleotide sequences from this sample produce the same CDR3. The gene calls are TRBV11-1 and TRBJ1-2; 9 bases fit TRBD1. The CDR3 runs to 14 residues. Germline assignment: CDR1 SGHAT and CDR2 FQDESV (reference sequence). V lost 9 bases, J lost 6 bases, and 11 bases stayed unmatched. The CDR3 sequence is CASSQDRGKDGYTF. CDR3 bases: TGTGCCAGTAGCCAAGACAGGGGGAAGGATGGCTACACCTTC.

The chain is built from TRBV7-9 and TRBJ2-5; 13 positions match TRBD2. V was pared by 7 bases and J by 10 bases, with 6 bases of the junction left unmatched. In germline, CDR1 is SEHNR, CDR2 FQNEAQ (reference sequence). CDR3 length: 13 residues. Here the CDR3 DNA reads TGTGCCAGCACCCCTGGACTAGCGGGGGACCAGTACTTC. It yields the protein CASTPGLAGDQYF.

The CDR3 sequence: CASSPQPGGIDTQYF. The CDR3 coding sequence is TGTGCCAGCAGCCCCCAGCCAGGGGGCATTGATACGCAGTATTTT. The V and J genes are TRBV7-7 and TRBJ2-3, with TRBD1 matching 8 bases. CDR3 length equals 15 residues. Germline CDR1 and CDR2: SSHAT and FNYEAQ (reference sequence). The trim removed 5 bases at V and 6 bases at J, leaving 10 bases unmatched.

The rearrangement joins TRBV5-4 to TRBJ2-2; the D gene is possibly TRBD1 (6 bases). In germline, CDR1 is SGHNT, CDR2 YYREEE (reference sequence). Trimming took off 0 bases at V and 5 bases at J, with 17 bases between the two ends. The CDR3 sequence is 17 residues long. CDR3 DNA sequence: TGTGCCAGCAGCTTGGTGCGCGGCAGGGGTTTAACCGGGGAGCTGTTTTTT. It translates to CASSLVRGRGLTGELFF.

V usage is TRBV19 and J usage is TRBJ1-1; D not resolved. CDR1 is LNHDA, CDR2 SQIVND, per germline (reference sequence). Trimming took off 6 bases at V and 8 bases at J, with 13 bases between the two ends. The CDR3 sequence is 12 residues long. CDR3 protein: CASRLTGEEAFF. In nucleotides, the CDR3 is TGTGCCAGTAGACTAACCGGGGAGGAAGCTTTCTTT. Full variable domain (missing parts from reference TRBV19 and TRBJ1-1): DGGITQSPKYLFRKEGQNVTLSCEQNLNHDAMYWYRQDPGQGLRLIYYSQIVNDFQKGDIAEGYSVSREKKESFPLTVTSAQKNPTAFYLCASRLTGEEAFFGQGTRLTVV.

The chain carries TRBV7-9 and TRBJ2-3; 8 nucleotides agree with TRBD2. The V segment lost 3 bases and the J segment 4 bases; nucleotides outside the gene matches: 9. The CDR3 spans 16 residues. Germline lookup yields CDR1 SEHNR and CDR2 FQNEAQ (reference sequence). The CDR3 DNA reads as TGTGCCAGCAGCTTCTCTCGCGGGGGGTGGGCAGATACGCAGTATTTT. It encodes CASSFSRGGWADTQYF.